The following is a T cell receptor beta chain sequence with its context. With 6 bases clipped from V and 1 base from J, the junction kept 4 bases outside the gene matches. The V gene's germline CDR1 is MGHDK and CDR2 SYGVNS. The CDR3 contains 15 residues. The data originate from a study of blood T cell repertoires in COVID-19. Study overall: There were acute and convalescent COVID-19 samples, and they came from the United States, Italy and Spain. From T cells, B-cell-depleted T cells, or PBMCs came the material, which was cDNA or gDNA.

Authors' methods: Amplifying reference gene primers gave estimates of nucleated cell counts. Libraries were prepared by immunoSEQ multiplex PCR; TCRdb keeps only in-frame clonotypes and omits some of them. V, J and clone size are those of that table, while D and trimming were read from the DNA. This table has approximately 150,000 clones, about four fifths appearing once. What was sequenced was peripheral blood. The source of this sequence is a man between 65 and 79 years old who had recovered from COVID-19. The chain uses TRBV25-1 and TRBJ2-2; 8 nucleotides align to TRBD2. In DNA, the CDR3 is TGTGCCAGCAGCCCACTAGCGGAGAACACCGGGGAGCTGTTTTTT. Protein sequence: CASSPLAENTGELFF.